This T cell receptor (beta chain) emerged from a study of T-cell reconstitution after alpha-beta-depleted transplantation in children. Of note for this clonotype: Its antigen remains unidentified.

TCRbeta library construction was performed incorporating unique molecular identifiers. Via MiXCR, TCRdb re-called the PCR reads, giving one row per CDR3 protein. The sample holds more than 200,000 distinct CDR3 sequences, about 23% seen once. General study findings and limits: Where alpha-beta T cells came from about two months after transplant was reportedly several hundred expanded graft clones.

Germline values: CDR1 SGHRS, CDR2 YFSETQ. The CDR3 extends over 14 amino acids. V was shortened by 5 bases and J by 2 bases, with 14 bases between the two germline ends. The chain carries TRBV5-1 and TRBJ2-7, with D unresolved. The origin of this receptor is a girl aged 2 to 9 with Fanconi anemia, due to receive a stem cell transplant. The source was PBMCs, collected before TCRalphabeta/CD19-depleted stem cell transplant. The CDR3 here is CASRERASPYEQYF. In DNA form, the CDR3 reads TGCGCCAGCAGAGAAAGAGCCAGCCCCTACGAGCAGTACTTC.